The rows below give T cell receptor beta chains drawn from one sample of a study of CD8 T cells in Susac syndrome. TCRdb passed the immunoSEQ multiplex PCR reads through MiXCR, listing each CDR3 protein once. Here the sample spans around 45,000 distinct CDR3 sequences, 80% to 95% being singletons. The sample was CD8+ T cells from PBMCs. These receptors were obtained from a human donor in good health. The CDR3 runs from the conserved cysteine through the conserved F or W. Each record gives: J gene, V gene, clone size, D gene, CDR3 DNA, CDR3 protein. The D gene is left open where the match is weak. Where a row states a size, it is once, few, many or the class of an expanded clone; other rows omit it.

j_call: TRBJ1-1; v_call: TRBV14; clone_size: NA; d_call: NA; cdr3_nt: TGTGCCAGCAGCCAAGATTGGCATCCAACGAACACTGAAGCTTTCTTT; cdr3_aa: CASSQDWHPTNTEAFF
j_call: TRBJ2-1; v_call: TRBV19; clone_size: once; d_call: NA; cdr3_nt: TGTGCCAGTAGTATAACCGGGATTACCTACAATGAGCAGTTCTTC; cdr3_aa: CASSITGITYNEQFF
j_call: TRBJ2-1; v_call: TRBV7-9; clone_size: NA; d_call: NA; cdr3_nt: TGTGCCAGCAGCTCTCCCCGGGCGGACCTGTACAATGAGCAGTTCTTC; cdr3_aa: CASSSPRADLYNEQFF
j_call: TRBJ1-1; v_call: TRBV3-1; clone_size: NA; d_call: TRBD1; cdr3_nt: TGTGCCAGCAGCCAACCCGGACAGGGACTCACTGAAGCTTTCTTT; cdr3_aa: CASSQPGQGLTEAFF
j_call: TRBJ2-3; v_call: TRBV11-2; clone_size: NA; d_call: NA; cdr3_nt: TGTGCCAGCAGTTCTCGGTGGGGGGGCACAGATACGCAGTATTTT; cdr3_aa: CASSSRWGGTDTQYF
j_call: TRBJ2-3; v_call: TRBV20-1; clone_size: once; d_call: TRBD2; cdr3_nt: TGCAGTGCTAGAGCCCCCCCACTAGCGGGGAACACAGATACGCAGTATTTT; cdr3_aa: CSARAPPLAGNTDTQYF
j_call: TRBJ1-2; v_call: TRBV7-9; clone_size: NA; d_call: NA; cdr3_nt: TGTGCCAGCAGCTTATTAGACAGGAGATACTATGGCTACACCTTC; cdr3_aa: CASSLLDRRYYGYTF
j_call: TRBJ1-1; v_call: TRBV1; clone_size: NA; d_call: NA; cdr3_nt: TGCACCAGCAGCCTGCAGAGAAACACTGAAGCTTTCTTT; cdr3_aa: CTSSLQRNTEAFF
j_call: TRBJ2-3; v_call: TRBV14; clone_size: NA; d_call: NA; cdr3_nt: TGTGCCAGCAGCCAGGGCCTCACAGATACGCAGTATTTT; cdr3_aa: CASSQGLTDTQYF
j_call: TRBJ2-1; v_call: TRBV12-3/TRBV12-4; clone_size: once; d_call: NA; cdr3_nt: TGTGCCAGCAGCCCCAGGGACACCCCCTACAATGAGCAGTTCTTC; cdr3_aa: CASSPRDTPYNEQFF
j_call: TRBJ1-3; v_call: TRBV25-1; clone_size: NA; d_call: NA; cdr3_nt: TGTGCCAGCAGTGCGGGGTCTGGAAACACCATATATTTT; cdr3_aa: CASSAGSGNTIYF
j_call: TRBJ1-5; v_call: TRBV6-6; clone_size: NA; d_call: TRBD1; cdr3_nt: TGTGCCAGCAGTTACGGAGGGGGCCTTCAGCCCCAGCATTTT; cdr3_aa: CASSYGGGLQPQHF
j_call: TRBJ1-3; v_call: TRBV4-1; clone_size: NA; d_call: TRBD1; cdr3_nt: TGCGCCAGCAGCCAAGTGGACGGGACAGGGGTTGGAAACACCATATATTTT; cdr3_aa: CASSQVDGTGVGNTIYF
j_call: TRBJ1-1; v_call: TRBV29-1; clone_size: NA; d_call: NA; cdr3_nt: TGCAGCGTTCCATGGTCGGGCACTGAAGCTTTCTTT; cdr3_aa: CSVPWSGTEAFF
j_call: TRBJ2-5; v_call: TRBV30; clone_size: NA; d_call: NA; cdr3_nt: TGTGCCTGGAGTGGGGGTTATGAGACCCAGTACTTC; cdr3_aa: CAWSGGYETQYF
j_call: TRBJ1-5; v_call: TRBV19; clone_size: once; d_call: TRBD1; cdr3_nt: TGTGCCAGTAGTACCTCAGGGGGCTTCAATCAGCCCCAGCATTTT; cdr3_aa: CASSTSGGFNQPQHF
j_call: TRBJ2-3; v_call: TRBV7-8; clone_size: NA; d_call: NA; cdr3_nt: TGTGCCAGCAGCTCAGGGGGGGGAGATACGCAGTATTTT; cdr3_aa: CASSSGGGDTQYF
j_call: TRBJ2-1; v_call: TRBV2; clone_size: NA; d_call: NA; cdr3_nt: TGTGCCAGCAGTGAAGACCAGAGCTCCTACAATGAGCAGTTCTTC; cdr3_aa: CASSEDQSSYNEQFF
j_call: TRBJ2-7; v_call: TRBV29-1; clone_size: few; d_call: TRBD1; cdr3_nt: TGCAGCGCCCAGGGGGCTAGCGACTACGAGCAGTACTTC; cdr3_aa: CSAQGASDYEQYF
j_call: TRBJ2-2; v_call: TRBV7-2; clone_size: NA; d_call: NA; cdr3_nt: TGTGCCAGCAGCTCCGGACTCCGATTAAACACCGGGGAGCTGTTTTTT; cdr3_aa: CASSSGLRLNTGELFF
j_call: TRBJ1-3; v_call: TRBV4-1; clone_size: NA; d_call: NA; cdr3_nt: TGCGCCAGCAGCCCATCTGGGACCACCATATATTTT; cdr3_aa: CASSPSGTTIYF
j_call: TRBJ2-7; v_call: TRBV4-2; clone_size: NA; d_call: NA; cdr3_nt: TGTGCCAGCAGCCAAGATAGACTAGGGAGGAGGGAGCAGTACTTC; cdr3_aa: CASSQDRLGRREQYF
j_call: TRBJ2-3; v_call: TRBV20-1; clone_size: NA; d_call: NA; cdr3_nt: TGCAGTGCTATCTCAGGGGATACGCAGTATTTT; cdr3_aa: CSAISGDTQYF
j_call: TRBJ1-5; v_call: TRBV25-1; clone_size: NA; d_call: NA; cdr3_nt: TGTGCCAGCAGTGATTCAAGGGAAGGGGGTCAGCCCCAGCATTTT; cdr3_aa: CASSDSREGGQPQHF
j_call: TRBJ1-4; v_call: TRBV25-1; clone_size: NA; d_call: NA; cdr3_nt: TGTGCCAGCAGCGGTGAAAAACTGTTTTTT; cdr3_aa: CASSGEKLFF
j_call: TRBJ2-3; v_call: TRBV20-1; clone_size: NA; d_call: NA; cdr3_nt: TGCAGTGCTGAGGGGCCTAACACAGATACGCAGTATTTT; cdr3_aa: CSAEGPNTDTQYF
j_call: TRBJ2-7; v_call: TRBV27; clone_size: NA; d_call: NA; cdr3_nt: TGTGCCAGCAGCCCGATTTGGCTCTCCTACGAGCAGTACTTC; cdr3_aa: CASSPIWLSYEQYF
j_call: TRBJ2-1; v_call: TRBV24-1; clone_size: NA; d_call: NA; cdr3_nt: TGTGCCACCAGTGATCCTTACAAACGGTCCTACAATGAGCAGTTCTTC; cdr3_aa: CATSDPYKRSYNEQFF
j_call: TRBJ2-7; v_call: TRBV5-1; clone_size: NA; d_call: NA; cdr3_nt: TGCGCCAGCAGCTTGGCGGGTACTACCTACGAGCAGTACTTC; cdr3_aa: CASSLAGTTYEQYF
j_call: TRBJ1-4; v_call: TRBV28; clone_size: NA; d_call: NA; cdr3_nt: TGTGCCAGCAGCCTCATACGGGGAGCGCTAATGAAAAGACTGTTTTTT; cdr3_aa: CASSLIRGALMKRLFF
j_call: TRBJ2-7; v_call: TRBV29-1; clone_size: once; d_call: NA; cdr3_nt: TGCAGCGTTGAAGGCGATAACTCCTACGAGCAGTACTTC; cdr3_aa: CSVEGDNSYEQYF
j_call: TRBJ1-1; v_call: TRBV12-3/TRBV12-4; clone_size: few; d_call: NA; cdr3_nt: TGTGCCAGCAGTTTAGGTGCGAACACTGAAGCTTTCTTT; cdr3_aa: CASSLGANTEAFF
j_call: TRBJ2-1; v_call: TRBV4-1; clone_size: NA; d_call: TRBD2; cdr3_nt: TGCGCCAGCAGCCAAGTACTAGCGGGAACGGTTGGGCAGTTCTTC; cdr3_aa: CASSQVLAGTVGQFF
j_call: TRBJ2-5; v_call: TRBV10-3; clone_size: NA; d_call: NA; cdr3_nt: TGTGCCATCAGTGACCCTGAGCCCCAGTACTTC; cdr3_aa: CAISDPEPQYF
j_call: TRBJ2-3; v_call: TRBV6-5; clone_size: NA; d_call: NA; cdr3_nt: TGTGCCAGCAGTTACGGGGTTCAGGTGACAGATACGCAGTATTTT; cdr3_aa: CASSYGVQVTDTQYF
j_call: TRBJ1-5; v_call: TRBV28; clone_size: NA; d_call: NA; cdr3_nt: TGTGCCAGCAGTTTATCATGGCAGAATCAGCCCCAGCATTTT; cdr3_aa: CASSLSWQNQPQHF
j_call: TRBJ2-1; v_call: TRBV9; clone_size: once; d_call: TRBD2; cdr3_nt: TGTGCCAGCAGCGTAGGACCCACCGTTGCGGGAGGTATAGATGAGCAGTTCTTC; cdr3_aa: CASSVGPTVAGGIDEQFF
j_call: TRBJ1-5; v_call: TRBV20-1; clone_size: NA; d_call: NA; cdr3_nt: TGCAGTGCTAGTTCCGCAGGCACCCCGAACTCGAATAGCAATCAGCCCCAGCATTTT; cdr3_aa: CSASSAGTPNSNSNQPQHF
j_call: TRBJ1-5; v_call: TRBV28; clone_size: NA; d_call: NA; cdr3_nt: TGTGCCAGCAGTTTAGGCGGAGGCCTCAATCAGCCCCAGCATTTT; cdr3_aa: CASSLGGGLNQPQHF
j_call: TRBJ2-7; v_call: TRBV6-5; clone_size: once; d_call: TRBD2; cdr3_nt: TGTGCCAGCAGTCTAGCGGGAGTGGGCGAGCAGTACTTC; cdr3_aa: CASSLAGVGEQYF
j_call: TRBJ2-7; v_call: TRBV20-1; clone_size: NA; d_call: NA; cdr3_nt: TGCAGTGCTAGATCCCGACTAAGCTCCTACGAGCAGTACTTC; cdr3_aa: CSARSRLSSYEQYF
j_call: TRBJ2-7; v_call: TRBV3-1; clone_size: NA; d_call: NA; cdr3_nt: TGTGCCAGCAGCCAGGCAGAAGACTACGAGCAGTACTTC; cdr3_aa: CASSQAEDYEQYF